This TCR beta chain was sequenced for a study of read filtering for tumor transcriptome and immune sequencing (TCRdb year 2020). As for the study more broadly: The cohort was composed of some 17 male and 11 to 15 female patients, with a mean age of around 66 years and an age range of roughly 40 to 90. Under revised international staging, about 8 patients fell into R-ISS I, some 15 into R-ISS II and about 7 into R-ISS III. After DNase treatment, whole-transcriptome libraries were prepared with the TruSeq RNA Access Library Prep Kit. TCR-region mapped reads per sample ranged from about 4 to 10.27 million with IR-seq versus only 85 to 1273 with RNA-seq. Using the same bone marrow samples, the study compared TCR repertoires obtained by targeted immune repertoire sequencing with those obtained by bulk whole-transcriptome sequencing. As a main aim, a read-filtering strategy for immune repertoire data was addressed, with the specific question being whether clonotypes supported by a single read should be removed.

This clonotype occurred many times. Its antigen remains undetermined. No base qualities exist here, and no much larger clone lies one base off it. Broader findings and caveats from the paper: In IR-seq, single-read clonotypes were roughly 84% of clonotypes but 3% to 4% of total reads; in RNA-seq they were 60% to 75% of clonotypes and about 40% of reads. Clonotypes were captured by IR-seq at much higher depth and more reliably than by RNA-seq, and smaller IR-seq throughput was sufficient for identification of most shared clonotypes. Rather than purified T cells, the sorted CD138-negative fraction was a mixed bone marrow immune population. When single-read clonotypes were removed, the proportions of shared clonotypes in IR-seq and RNA-seq correlated more strongly.

Each patient had bone marrow sampled at the time of active disease. Ficoll-Hypaque density gradient centrifugation was used to isolate the bone marrow mononuclear cells. Myeloma plasma cells were removed and CD138-negative cells were collected by negative selection after labeling with CD138 magnetic microbeads on a MACS separator. Flow cytometry on an Attune NxT with CD138 antibodies was used to check the purity of the isolated cells. Total RNA was extracted with TRIzol reagent and quantified with a NanoDrop spectrophotometer. For each patient, paired RNA-seq and IR-seq were run on the CD138-negative bone marrow sample from that patient. From its cysteine to its phenylalanine, the CDR3 spans 13 amino acids. Left in the record is the CDR3 DNA by itself, 39 bases read in frame from the first base. The germline ends are 18 bases apart after V is trimmed by 11 bases and J by 5 bases. According to the germline V gene, CDR1 reads ENHRY and CDR2 reads SYGVKD.

The Immunoverse kit was used to build TCR libraries from 400 to 500 ng RNA, with molecular barcoded adaptors covering alpha/delta and beta/gamma chains. TCR library preparation used the same RNA that went into transcriptome sequencing. Sequencing of the TCR libraries was done on an Illumina HiSeq 4000 with 2 x 150 cycles. The paper's processing steps were these. TCR reads were aligned to human V, D, J and C references and assembled into CDR3 clonotypes with MiXCR, including quality filtering and error correction. The tcR package in R was used for analysis of clonotype counts and gene usage diversity. Raw mapping reads were checked after the RNA-seq reads had been mapped by STAR aligner version 2.5.3a onto the human GRCh37 genome. To test how sequencing depth affected the clonotypes detected, IR-seq fastq files were randomly downsampled with Seqtk 1.3. In TCRdb, the public reads were trimmed at Q25 with fastp and aligned with MiXCR, with productive beta chains retained. When rows share a CDR3 protein, they turn into one entry using the most common DNA and genes. TCRdb's processing, not the authors', yielded these V and J calls. The sample records nearly 60,000 distinct CDR3 sequences, around an eighth of which are singletons. The ten largest clones represent approximately 16% of the sample.

This receptor was obtained from a donor aged 40 or older with multiple myeloma. Source material: a population of CD138-negative cells sorted from bone marrow. This specimen's cell subset or site label, per the study, means: bone marrow mononuclear cells depleted of CD138+ plasma/myeloma cells by negative magnetic selection. The sequence is built from TRBV10-3 and TRBJ1-1, with no D gene named confidently. At the DNA level, the sequence is TGTGCCTCGAAAACCCCCCCCGGGACTGAAGCTTTCTTT. This translates into CASKTPPGTEAFF.